The clone carrying this TCR beta chain appeared once. Germline V gene sequence: CDR1 DFQATT, CDR2 SNEGSKA (reference sequence). V was cut by 6 bases and J by 10 bases, with 9 bases left in between. This CDR3 comprises 9 residues. This entry belongs to a study of shared T cell receptors in the human thymus. Libraries were prepared by immunoSEQ multiplex PCR; TCRdb keeps only in-frame clonotypes and omits some of them. The table has 650,000 to 950,000 clones, approximately 85% seen once. The same specimen was also included in a second study, on human thymus T cells. That report adds: Resections removed during corrective heart surgery provided the thymus tissue used.

The receptor was isolated from a girl less than two years old with a congenital heart defect. Sequencing used thymocytes. The chain carries TRBV20-1 and TRBJ1-1; the D is unclear. The CDR3 reads CSAEVRAFF. DNA of the CDR3: TGCAGTGCCGAGGTTCGAGCTTTCTTT.